A selection of T cell receptor beta chains follows, all from one sample in a study of T cell repertoires in cytomegalovirus infection. TCRdb called the reads again in MiXCR, with one record for every CDR3 protein. The table includes around 630,000 distinct CDR3 sequences, around 24% detected once. The sample consisted of CD8+ T cells from PBMCs. These receptors came from a human donor in good health (CMV status not recorded). Some clones in this sample may be carry-over from other donors' samples. Each CDR3 is given with its conserved first and last residue. The order of the fields is J gene, V gene, D gene, clone size, CDR3 protein, CDR3 DNA. D genes are given only for firm matches. The listing skips clone size in some rows; elsewhere it reads once, few, many or a size class.

J gene: TRBJ2-3
V gene: TRBV20-1
D gene: TRBD2
clone size: NA
CDR3 protein: CSARGTSGGADTQYF
CDR3 DNA: TGCAGTGCTAGAGGAACTAGCGGGGGGGCGGATACGCAGTATTTT

J gene: TRBJ2-6
V gene: TRBV7-9
D gene: TRBD2
clone size: few
CDR3 protein: CASIGTSGDFVSGANVLTF
CDR3 DNA: TGTGCCAGCATCGGGACTAGCGGGGACTTCGTCTCTGGGGCCAACGTCCTGACTTTC

J gene: TRBJ2-7
V gene: TRBV27
D gene: NA
clone size: many
CDR3 protein: CASTSGPGEQYF
CDR3 DNA: TGTGCCAGCACCTCCGGTCCGGGCGAGCAGTACTTC

J gene: TRBJ2-7
V gene: TRBV12-5
D gene: NA
clone size: many
CDR3 protein: CASGLGGSEQYF
CDR3 DNA: TGTGCTAGTGGTTTGGGGGGGAGCGAGCAGTACTTC

J gene: TRBJ2-7
V gene: TRBV10-3
D gene: NA
clone size: many
CDR3 protein: CAISEPRVDEQYF
CDR3 DNA: TGTGCCATCAGTGAACCGCGGGTGGACGAGCAGTACTTC

J gene: TRBJ1-2
V gene: TRBV7-2
D gene: NA
clone size: NA
CDR3 protein: CASSLFWDFWSGEESYTF
CDR3 DNA: TGTGCCAGCAGCTTATTCTGGGATTTTTGGTCAGGGGAAGAAAGCTACACCTTC

J gene: TRBJ2-2
V gene: TRBV27
D gene: NA
clone size: many
CDR3 protein: CASSLSRGRMNTGELFF
CDR3 DNA: TGTGCCAGCAGTTTATCCAGGGGACGAATGAACACCGGGGAGCTGTTTTTT

J gene: TRBJ2-2
V gene: TRBV7-3
D gene: NA
clone size: NA
CDR3 protein: CASSTKGRRDAGTGELFF
CDR3 DNA: TGTGCCAGCAGCACGAAAGGACGTCGGGATGCGGGCACCGGGGAGCTGTTTTTT

J gene: TRBJ2-3
V gene: TRBV29-1
D gene: NA
clone size: NA
CDR3 protein: CSVEESTDTQYF
CDR3 DNA: TGCAGCGTTGAAGAAAGTACAGATACGCAGTATTTT

J gene: TRBJ2-1
V gene: TRBV7-9
D gene: TRBD2
clone size: NA
CDR3 protein: CASSRPSGGNNEQFF
CDR3 DNA: TGTGCCAGCAGCCGTCCTAGCGGGGGAAACAATGAGCAGTTCTTC

J gene: TRBJ1-5
V gene: TRBV28
D gene: NA
clone size: many
CDR3 protein: CASSRTAYSNQPQHF
CDR3 DNA: TGTGCCAGCAGTAGGACGGCTTATAGCAATCAGCCCCAGCATTTT

J gene: TRBJ1-6
V gene: TRBV7-9
D gene: TRBD1
clone size: NA
CDR3 protein: CASSDRDRAYNSPLHF
CDR3 DNA: TGTGCCAGCAGCGATAGGGACAGGGCCTATAATTCACCCCTCCACTTT

J gene: TRBJ2-1
V gene: TRBV3-1
D gene: NA
clone size: NA
CDR3 protein: CASSQEAPNEQFF
CDR3 DNA: TGTGCCAGCAGCCAAGAGGCCCCGAATGAGCAGTTCTTC

J gene: TRBJ2-1
V gene: TRBV20-1
D gene: NA
clone size: NA
CDR3 protein: CSAHLDPGAYNEQFF
CDR3 DNA: TGCAGTGCCCACCTAGACCCAGGGGCCTACAATGAGCAGTTCTTC

J gene: TRBJ2-3
V gene: TRBV20-1
D gene: TRBD2
clone size: NA
CDR3 protein: CSARGGLAVGTDTQYF
CDR3 DNA: TGCAGTGCTAGAGGGGGACTAGCGGTTGGCACAGATACGCAGTATTTT

J gene: TRBJ2-3
V gene: TRBV28
D gene: TRBD2
clone size: NA
CDR3 protein: CASNMGVAGNTDTQYF
CDR3 DNA: TGTGCCAGCAATATGGGAGTAGCGGGGAACACAGATACGCAGTATTTT

J gene: TRBJ1-2
V gene: TRBV28
D gene: TRBD1
clone size: NA
CDR3 protein: CASSFTRGSAPNYGYTF
CDR3 DNA: TGTGCCAGCAGTTTCACCAGGGGGAGCGCCCCTAACTATGGCTACACCTTC

J gene: TRBJ2-1
V gene: TRBV20-1
D gene: NA
clone size: NA
CDR3 protein: CSAKGGQGRTKRYYNEQFF
CDR3 DNA: TGCAGTGCGAAAGGGGGACAAGGAAGAACCAAACGGTACTACAATGAGCAGTTCTTC

J gene: TRBJ2-1
V gene: TRBV3-1
D gene: TRBD2
clone size: NA
CDR3 protein: CASSQEGSSPSGGPTMGNEQFF
CDR3 DNA: TGTGCCAGCAGCCAAGAAGGATCCTCCCCTAGCGGGGGCCCAACGATGGGCAATGAGCAGTTCTTC

J gene: TRBJ1-1
V gene: TRBV7-6
D gene: TRBD1
clone size: many
CDR3 protein: CAVGPETGSTEAFF
CDR3 DNA: TGTGCCGTAGGACCGGAGACAGGGAGCACTGAAGCTTTCTTT

J gene: TRBJ1-4
V gene: TRBV20-1
D gene: NA
clone size: NA
CDR3 protein: CSARDRGRPGKHEKLFF
CDR3 DNA: TGCAGTGCTAGAGATAGGGGCCGCCCCGGAAAGCATGAAAAACTGTTTTTT

J gene: TRBJ2-5
V gene: TRBV20-1
D gene: NA
clone size: NA
CDR3 protein: CSARDHRDKKYRRQETQYF
CDR3 DNA: TGCAGTGCTAGAGATCACCGGGACAAAAAATATAGAAGACAAGAGACCCAGTACTTC

J gene: TRBJ1-4
V gene: TRBV12-3/TRBV12-4
D gene: NA
clone size: NA
CDR3 protein: CASRPDRTATNEKLFF
CDR3 DNA: TGTGCCAGCAGACCCGACAGAACTGCAACTAATGAAAAACTGTTTTTT